The present T cell receptor (beta chain) was sequenced within a study of cytomegalovirus exposure and HLA in healthy donors. Concerning this clone itself: Its antigen is as yet unknown.

The germline CDR1 and CDR2 sequences are MRHNA and SNTAGT. The CDR3 is 17 amino acids. The ends were cut back, 3 bases at V and 8 bases at J, with 22 bases in the middle. The study ran its PCR with 60 Vbeta and 13 Jbeta primers. Source study methods: The count from a later analysis was roughly 80 million unique TCR beta chains, 9 million to 12 million of them shared. The table came from immunoSEQ multiplex PCR; TCRdb's copy has only in-frame clones and leaves some out. That table gives V, J and clone size, and the DNA gave D and trimming. The sample lists about 160,000 clones; about three quarters were seen once. Whole-study findings and limits: Most of the CMV-associated TCR beta chains (in a later analysis) appeared to be HLA-restricted. Cytomegalovirus status was reportedly diagnosed by the classifier with high specificity and sensitivity. The productive fraction for most TCR beta V segments was about 90% or about 30% in an earlier analysis.

The sequencing input was PBMCs. The genes are TRBV6-4 and TRBJ1-4, with TRBD1 as a possible D gene (5 bases). The clonotype comes from a female donor in good health and CMV-seronegative. CDR3 in DNA: TGTGCCAGCAGTGATTCGAGCAGGGCGAAGGGAAGGGAAAAACTGTTTTTT. Protein sequence: CASSDSSRAKGREKLFF.